This record looks at one T cell receptor (beta chain) sequence and its context. Its cognate antigen is unknown. The CDR3 loop spans 14 amino acids. Germline CDR1 reads SGHVS; CDR2 reads FQNEAQ. V dropped 4 bases and J dropped 1 base, with 10 bases sitting between them. These data come from a study of cytomegalovirus exposure and HLA in healthy donors. Notes on the study in general: In a later analysis, a missense DCLRE1C variant was linked to TCR beta V- and J-gene trimming. Productive rates of about 87% or about 30% were seen for most TCR beta V segments in an earlier analysis. Association with HLA alleles at 0.05 false discovery rate was found for 16,951 TCR beta sequences in a later analysis.

Both 60 Vbeta primers and 13 Jbeta primers went into the PCR. Some clones are missing from TCRdb's copy, which holds only in-frame ones; the method was immunoSEQ multiplex PCR. This sample has over 85,000 clones, with around 78% found just once. Material for sequencing was PBMCs. The sequence derives from a man aged 25-45 years in good health and CMV-seronegative. J is TRBJ1-1 and V is TRBV7-8; possibly TRBD1 for D (5 bases). As DNA, the CDR3 is TGTGCCAGCAGCTATGGGGGGAAGAACACTGAAGCTTTCTTT. Its protein product is CASSYGGKNTEAFF.